This TCR beta chain was obtained from a study of identical twins. One entry per CDR3 protein results from TCRdb running MiXCR on the 5' RACE reads. The sample holds nearly 200,000 distinct CDR3 sequences, about 16% seen once. V gave up 7 bases and J gave up 6 bases, with 19 bases separating them. Germline V gene data show CDR1 as SGHDT and CDR2 as YYEEEE. CDR3 size: 14 residues. The same sample was also used in a study of T cells expressing NK-cell markers. From that paper: From sorted CD3+CD56+NKG2C+, CD3+CD56+NKG2C- and CD3+CD56-NKG2C+ T cells came the TCR beta repertoires. Anti-gamma-delta TCR antibody use in several experiments restricted sorting to alpha-beta TCR T cells.

The V call is TRBV5-6, the J call TRBJ1-2, with D hard to call. The sequence was obtained from a woman younger than 30 in good health. The sequencing input was CD8+ T cells sorted from blood. CDR3 sequence reads: CASSPGSSRDGYTF. The CDR3 nucleotides read TGTGCCAGCTCCCCGGGCAGTTCAAGAGATGGCTACACCTTC.